This T cell receptor beta chain came from a study of blood T cells in healthy people across ages. Study-level points and caveats: Older age coincided with a roughly linear decline in TCR beta diversity per million T cells.

The germline V gene has CDR1 SGHRS and CDR2 YFSETQ. The CDR3 is 14 residues long. The V segment lost 6 bases and the J segment 9 bases; nucleotides outside the gene matches: 13. For the second PCR, which ran for about 6 to 11 cycles, a sample-barcoded 5' primer and a J-beta primer mix were used. A 12-random-nucleotide template-switch adaptor tagged each cDNA molecule. MiXCR, applied by TCRdb to the 5' RACE reads, yields one record per CDR3 protein. The sample lists 550,000 to 650,000 distinct CDR3 sequences; 25% to 30% were seen once. This clonotype was found many times. Its antigen is not identified. This chain links TRBV5-1 with TRBJ2-3, with 7 bases matching TRBD2. Sequenced: blood. The TCR sequence derives from a woman aged 80 or over in good health. CDR3 residues: CASTTGGAGPTQYF. The CDR3 region has the DNA TGCGCCAGCACCACTGGGGGAGCGGGGCCGACGCAGTATTTT.